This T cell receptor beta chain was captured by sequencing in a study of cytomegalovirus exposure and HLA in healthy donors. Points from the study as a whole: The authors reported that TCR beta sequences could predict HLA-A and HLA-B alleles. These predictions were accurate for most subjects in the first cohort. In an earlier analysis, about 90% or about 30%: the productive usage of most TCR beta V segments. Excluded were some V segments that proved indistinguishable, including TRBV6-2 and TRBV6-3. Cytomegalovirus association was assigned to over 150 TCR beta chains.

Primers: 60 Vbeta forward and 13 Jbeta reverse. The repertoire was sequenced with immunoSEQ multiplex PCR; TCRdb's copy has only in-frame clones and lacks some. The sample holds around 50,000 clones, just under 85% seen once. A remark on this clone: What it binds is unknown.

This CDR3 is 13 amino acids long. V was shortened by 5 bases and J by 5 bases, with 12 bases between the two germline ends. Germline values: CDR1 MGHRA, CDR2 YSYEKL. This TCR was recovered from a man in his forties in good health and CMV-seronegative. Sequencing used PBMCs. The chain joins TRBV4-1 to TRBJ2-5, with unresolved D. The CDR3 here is CASSYQEEETQYF. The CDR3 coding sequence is TGCGCCAGCAGCTACCAAGAGGAGGAGACCCAGTACTTC.